This TCR beta chain was sequenced for a study of vaccination and CD4 T cells after COVID-19. Details on this clonotype: Its antigen remains unknown.

CD4+ T cells that had been cultured provided DNA sequenced with the Oncomine TCR Beta short-read assay. MiXCR, run by TCRdb on the PCR reads, gives a single entry per CDR3 protein. The sample holds 9,000 to 15,000 distinct CDR3 sequences, roughly 58% seen once. Treatment noted: roughly 10-day PBMC culture with coronavirus spike peptide pools or control peptides (ViraFEST assay). With 5 bases clipped from V and 5 bases from J, the junction kept 5 bases outside the gene matches. The CDR3 loop spans 13 amino acids. CDR1 is LNHDA and CDR2 is SQIVND in the germline V gene (reference sequence). This chain connects TRBV19 to TRBJ2-7; 8 bases fit TRBD2. The receptor was isolated from a human donor who had recovered from COVID-19. The sequenced sample consisted of CD4+ T cells from blood, cultured in vitro. The CDR3, as DNA: TGTGCCAGTAGTTCCTTCGGGGGGGACGAGCAGTACTTC. Translated: CASSSFGGDEQYF.